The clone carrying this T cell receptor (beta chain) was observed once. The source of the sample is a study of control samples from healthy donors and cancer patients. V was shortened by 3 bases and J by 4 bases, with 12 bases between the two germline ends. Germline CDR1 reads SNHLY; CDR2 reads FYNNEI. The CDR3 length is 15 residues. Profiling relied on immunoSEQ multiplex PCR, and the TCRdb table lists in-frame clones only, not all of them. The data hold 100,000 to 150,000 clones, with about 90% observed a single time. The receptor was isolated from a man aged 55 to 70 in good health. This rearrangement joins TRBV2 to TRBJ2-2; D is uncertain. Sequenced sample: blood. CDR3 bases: TGTGCCAGCAGTGACCGTACGGCGATCACCGGGGAGCTGTTTTTT. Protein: CASSDRTAITGELFF.